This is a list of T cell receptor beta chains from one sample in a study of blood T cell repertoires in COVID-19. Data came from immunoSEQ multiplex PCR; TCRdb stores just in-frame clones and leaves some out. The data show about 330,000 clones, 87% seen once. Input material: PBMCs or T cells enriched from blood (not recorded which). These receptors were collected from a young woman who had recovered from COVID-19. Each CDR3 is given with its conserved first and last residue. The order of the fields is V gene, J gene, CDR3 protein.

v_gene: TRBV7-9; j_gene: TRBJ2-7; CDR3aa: CASSSPLVEGYEQYF
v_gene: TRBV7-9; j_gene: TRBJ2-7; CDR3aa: CASSPGGPGEQYF
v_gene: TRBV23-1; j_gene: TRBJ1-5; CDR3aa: CASSQSPGVNSNQPQHF
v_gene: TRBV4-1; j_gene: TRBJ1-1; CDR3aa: CASSGDRNTEAFF
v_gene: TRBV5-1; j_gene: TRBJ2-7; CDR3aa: CASSLEQGSPYEQYF
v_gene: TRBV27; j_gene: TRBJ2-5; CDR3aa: CASSLWAQETQYF
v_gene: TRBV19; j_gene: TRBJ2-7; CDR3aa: CASSIVAGNYEQYF
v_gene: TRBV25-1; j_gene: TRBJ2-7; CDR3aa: CASSDPDRGGEQYF
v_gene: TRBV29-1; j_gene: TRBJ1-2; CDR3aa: CSVDSQGVGYGYTF
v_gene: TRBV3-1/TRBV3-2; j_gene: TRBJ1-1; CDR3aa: CASSRALVNTEAFF
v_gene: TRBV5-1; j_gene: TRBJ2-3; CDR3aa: CASSRAASGGAVDTQYF
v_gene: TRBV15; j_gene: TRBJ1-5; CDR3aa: CATSAGSNQPQHF
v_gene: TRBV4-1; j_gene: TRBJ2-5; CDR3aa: CASSLLEETPQTQYF
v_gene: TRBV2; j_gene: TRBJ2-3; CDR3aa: CASSLEAGGLTDTQYF
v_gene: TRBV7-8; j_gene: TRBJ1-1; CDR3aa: CASSSNSDRGTEAFF
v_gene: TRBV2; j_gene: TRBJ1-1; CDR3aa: CASSEQGRNTEAFF
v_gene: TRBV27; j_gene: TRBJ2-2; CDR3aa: CASSYGTGATGELFF